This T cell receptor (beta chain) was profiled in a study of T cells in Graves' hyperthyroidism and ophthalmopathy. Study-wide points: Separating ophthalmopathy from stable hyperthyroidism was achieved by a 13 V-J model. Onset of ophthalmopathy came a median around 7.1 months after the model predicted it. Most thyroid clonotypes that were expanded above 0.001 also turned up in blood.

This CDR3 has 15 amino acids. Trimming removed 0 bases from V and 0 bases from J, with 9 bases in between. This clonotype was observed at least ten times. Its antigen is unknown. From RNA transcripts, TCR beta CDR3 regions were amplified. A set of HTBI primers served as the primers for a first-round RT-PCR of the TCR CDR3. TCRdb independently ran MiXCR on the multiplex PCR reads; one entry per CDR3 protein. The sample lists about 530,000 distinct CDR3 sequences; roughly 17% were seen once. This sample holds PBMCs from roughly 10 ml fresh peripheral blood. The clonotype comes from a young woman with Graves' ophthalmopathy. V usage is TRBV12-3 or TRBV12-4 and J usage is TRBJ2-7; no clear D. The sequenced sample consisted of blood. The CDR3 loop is CASSLAGRSSYEQYF. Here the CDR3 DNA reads TGTGCCAGCAGTTTAGCCGGGCGCAGCTCCTACGAGCAGTACTTC.